This T cell receptor (beta chain) was recovered during a study of prognosis after radiotherapy for stage I lung cancer. The TCR beta CDR3 region was amplified from genomic DNA, with two rounds of multiplex PCR being used for the amplification. First-round PCR used primers specific to each TRBV and TRBJ gene. Each CDR3 protein gets one entry after TCRdb re-called the multiplex PCR reads with MiXCR. The profile shows approximately 26,000 distinct CDR3 sequences, roughly 40% of them singletons. As to this clonotype: What it binds is unknown. A read error may be the cause here, since a much bigger clone is one base away.

CT and PET/CT showed node-negative disease in all patients, none of whom had received prior chemotherapy or radiotherapy or had other malignancies. Germline assignment: CDR1 MNHGY and CDR2 SVAAGI. There are 16 residues in the CDR3. Study-wide results and limits: Median unique TCR clone counts of approximately 9,600 versus 7,200 showed a fall after stereotactic body radiation therapy.

Here the sequenced sample was PBMCs, taken before or after stereotactic body radiation therapy (not recorded which). The chain is built from TRBV6-9 and TRBJ2-2; a weak D match, TRBD2 (5 bases). This clonotype was obtained from a donor older than 45 with non-small cell lung cancer. CDR3 residues: CASSYWRLRATWELFF. The CDR3 nucleotides read TGTGCCAGCAGTTACTGGCGGTTGCGGGCCACCTGGGAGCTGTTTTTT.